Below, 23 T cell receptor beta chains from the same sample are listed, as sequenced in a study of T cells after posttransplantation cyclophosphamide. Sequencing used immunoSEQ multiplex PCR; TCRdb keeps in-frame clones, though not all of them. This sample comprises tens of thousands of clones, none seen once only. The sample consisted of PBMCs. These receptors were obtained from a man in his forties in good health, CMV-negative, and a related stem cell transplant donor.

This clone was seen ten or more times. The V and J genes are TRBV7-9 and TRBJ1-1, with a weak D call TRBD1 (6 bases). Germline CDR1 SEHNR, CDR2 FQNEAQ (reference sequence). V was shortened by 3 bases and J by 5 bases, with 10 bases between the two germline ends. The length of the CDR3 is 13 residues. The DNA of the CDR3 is TGTGCCAGCAGCTTTGAGGGGGGGACTGAAGCTTTCTTT. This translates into CASSFEGGTEAFF.

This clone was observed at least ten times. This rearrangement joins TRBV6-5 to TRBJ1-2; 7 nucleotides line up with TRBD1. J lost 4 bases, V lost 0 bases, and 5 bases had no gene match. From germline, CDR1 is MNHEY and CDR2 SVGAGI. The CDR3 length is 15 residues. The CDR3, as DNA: TGTGCCAGCAGTTACTCTAATGCAGGGGGCTATGGCTACACCTTC. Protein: CASSYSNAGGYGYTF.

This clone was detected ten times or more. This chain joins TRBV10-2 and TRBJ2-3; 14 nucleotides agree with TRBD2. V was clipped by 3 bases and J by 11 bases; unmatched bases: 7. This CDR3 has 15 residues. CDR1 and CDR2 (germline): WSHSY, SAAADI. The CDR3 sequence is CASSDQTSGRVWQYF. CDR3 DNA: TGCGCCAGCAGTGATCAGACTAGCGGGAGGGTTTGGCAGTATTTT.

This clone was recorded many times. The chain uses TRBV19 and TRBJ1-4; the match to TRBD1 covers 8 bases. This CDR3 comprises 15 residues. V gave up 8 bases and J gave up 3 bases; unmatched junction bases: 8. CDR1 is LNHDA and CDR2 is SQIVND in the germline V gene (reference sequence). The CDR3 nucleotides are TGTGCCAGTCATCCAGGGGGCGCGGCTAATGAAAAACTGTTTTTT. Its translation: CASHPGGAANEKLFF.

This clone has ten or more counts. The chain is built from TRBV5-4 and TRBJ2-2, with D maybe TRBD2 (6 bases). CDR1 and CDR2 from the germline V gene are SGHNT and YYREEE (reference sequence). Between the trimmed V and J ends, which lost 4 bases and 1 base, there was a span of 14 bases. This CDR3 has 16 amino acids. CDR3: CASSLGVAENTGELFF. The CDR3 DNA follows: TGTGCCAGCAGCCTCGGGGTAGCGGAGAACACCGGGGAGCTGTTTTTT. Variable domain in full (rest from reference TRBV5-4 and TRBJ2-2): ETGVTQSPTHLIKTRGQQVTLRCSSQSGHNTVSWYQQALGQGPQFIFQYYREEENGRGNFPPRFSGLQFPNYSSELNVNALELDDSALYLCASSLGVAENTGELFFGEGSRLTVL.

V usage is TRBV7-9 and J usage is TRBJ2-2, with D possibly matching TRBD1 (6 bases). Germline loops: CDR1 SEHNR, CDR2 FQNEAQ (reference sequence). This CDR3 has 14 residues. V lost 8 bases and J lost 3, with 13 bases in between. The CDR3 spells CASGENRDTGELFF. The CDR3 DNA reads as TGTGCCAGCGGCGAAAACAGGGACACCGGGGAGCTGTTTTTT.

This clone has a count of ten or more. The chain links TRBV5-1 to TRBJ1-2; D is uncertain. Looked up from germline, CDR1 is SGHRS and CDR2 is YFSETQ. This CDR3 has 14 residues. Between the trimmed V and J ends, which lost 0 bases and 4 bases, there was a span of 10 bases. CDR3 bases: TGCGCCAGCAGCTTGGAGCGCGCGAGCTATGGCTACACCTTC. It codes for CASSLERASYGYTF.

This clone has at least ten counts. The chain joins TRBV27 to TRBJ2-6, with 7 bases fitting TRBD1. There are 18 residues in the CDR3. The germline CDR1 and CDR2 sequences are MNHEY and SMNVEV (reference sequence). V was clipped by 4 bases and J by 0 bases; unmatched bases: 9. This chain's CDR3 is CASSYEDRLRSGANVLTF. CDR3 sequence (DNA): TGTGCCAGCAGTTATGAGGACAGGTTACGCTCTGGGGCCAACGTCCTGACTTTC.

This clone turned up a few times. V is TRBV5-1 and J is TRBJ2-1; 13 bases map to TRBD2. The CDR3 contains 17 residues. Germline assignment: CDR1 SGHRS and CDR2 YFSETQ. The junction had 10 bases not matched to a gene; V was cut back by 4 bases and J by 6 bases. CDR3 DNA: TGCGCCAGCAGCCCCGGGACTAGCGGGAATTTTGTCAATGAGCAGTTCTTC. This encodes CASSPGTSGNFVNEQFF.

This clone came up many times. CDR3 protein: CASSDRDSTGELFF. The CDR3 DNA follows: TGTGCCAGCAGCGACCGGGACAGCACCGGGGAGCTGTTTTTT. This sequence joins TRBV11-2 and TRBJ2-2; 7 bases agree with TRBD1. This CDR3 is 14 amino acids long. The germline gives CDR1 SGHAT, CDR2 FQNNGV. The V and J ends lost 5 bases and 4 bases, in that order; junction bases with no gene match: 4.

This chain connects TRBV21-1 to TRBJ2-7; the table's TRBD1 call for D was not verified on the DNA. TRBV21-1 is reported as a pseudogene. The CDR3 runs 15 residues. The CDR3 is CASSIGTGDFHEQYV. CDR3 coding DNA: TGTGCCAGCAGCATTGGGACAGGGGATTTCCACGAGCAGTACGTC.

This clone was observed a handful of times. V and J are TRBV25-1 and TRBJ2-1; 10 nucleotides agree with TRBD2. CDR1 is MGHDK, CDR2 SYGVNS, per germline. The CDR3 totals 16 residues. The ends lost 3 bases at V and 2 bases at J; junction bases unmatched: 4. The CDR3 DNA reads TGTGCCAGCAGTGAGACTGGACTAGCGGCCTACAATGAGCAGTTCTTC. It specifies CASSETGLAAYNEQFF. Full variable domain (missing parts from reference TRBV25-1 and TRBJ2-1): EADIYQTPRYLVIGTGKKITLECSQTMGHDKMYWYQQDPGMELHLIHYSYGVNSTEKGDLSSESTVSRIRTEHFPLTLESARPSHTSQYLCASSETGLAAYNEQFFGPGTRLTVL.

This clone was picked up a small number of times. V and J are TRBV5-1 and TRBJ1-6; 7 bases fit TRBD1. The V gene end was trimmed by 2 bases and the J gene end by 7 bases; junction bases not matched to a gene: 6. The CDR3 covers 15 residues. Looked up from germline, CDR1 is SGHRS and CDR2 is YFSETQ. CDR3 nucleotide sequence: TGCGCCAGCAGCTTCCGGACAGGAGACAATTCACCCCTCCACTTT. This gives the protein CASSFRTGDNSPLHF.

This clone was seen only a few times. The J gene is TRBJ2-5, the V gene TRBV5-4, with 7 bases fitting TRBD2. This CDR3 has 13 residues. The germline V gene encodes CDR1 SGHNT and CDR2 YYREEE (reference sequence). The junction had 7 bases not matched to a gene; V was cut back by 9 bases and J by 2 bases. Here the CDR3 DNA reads TGTGCCACGAACGCGGGGGTTCAAGAGACCCAGTACTTC. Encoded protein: CATNAGVQETQYF.

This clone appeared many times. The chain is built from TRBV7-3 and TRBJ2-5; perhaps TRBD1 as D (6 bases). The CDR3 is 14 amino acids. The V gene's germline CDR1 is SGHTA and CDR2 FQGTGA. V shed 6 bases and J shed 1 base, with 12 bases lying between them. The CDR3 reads CASSLQGSQETQYF. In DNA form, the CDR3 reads TGTGCCAGCAGTCTACAGGGCTCCCAAGAGACCCAGTACTTC.

The CDR3 DNA reads TGTGCCAGCAGTTTGGACAGGGTAGGGGGCTACACCTTC. It encodes CASSLDRVGGYTF. This chain uses TRBV6-1 with TRBJ1-2; 8 positions agree with TRBD1. Germline lookup yields CDR1 MNHNS and CDR2 SASEGT. The junction had 7 bases not matched to a gene; V was cut back by 5 bases and J by 8 bases. The CDR3 spans 13 residues.

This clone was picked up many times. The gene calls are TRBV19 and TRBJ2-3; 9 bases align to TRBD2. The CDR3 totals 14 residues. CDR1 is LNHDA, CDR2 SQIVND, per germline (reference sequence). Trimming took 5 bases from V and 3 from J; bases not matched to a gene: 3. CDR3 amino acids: CASSSGLATDTQYF. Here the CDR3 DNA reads TGTGCCAGTAGTTCGGGACTAGCTACAGATACGCAGTATTTT.

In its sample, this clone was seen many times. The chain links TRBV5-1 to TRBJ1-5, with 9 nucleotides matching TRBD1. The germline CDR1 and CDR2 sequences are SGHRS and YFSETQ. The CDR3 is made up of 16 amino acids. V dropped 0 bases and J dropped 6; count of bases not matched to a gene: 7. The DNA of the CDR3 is TGCGCCAGCAGCTTGGATGGGGGACAGGGTTCTCAGCCCCAGCATTTT. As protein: CASSLDGGQGSQPQHF.

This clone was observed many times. The CDR3 spells CASSYVTTGDTQYF. CDR3 coding DNA: TGTGCCAGCAGTTACGTCACAACAGGCGATACGCAGTATTTT. The J gene is TRBJ2-3, the V gene TRBV6-6; TRBD1 is a possible D gene (5 bases). CDR1 is MNHNY, CDR2 SVGAGI, per germline (reference sequence). Between the trimmed V and J ends, which lost 2 bases and 6 bases, there was a span of 12 bases. This CDR3 is 14 amino acids long.

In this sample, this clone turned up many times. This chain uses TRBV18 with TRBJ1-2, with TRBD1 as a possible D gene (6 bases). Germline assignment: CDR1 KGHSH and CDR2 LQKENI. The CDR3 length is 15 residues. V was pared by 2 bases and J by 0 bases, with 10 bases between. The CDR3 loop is CASSPDGQSNYGYTF. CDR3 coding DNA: TGTGCCAGCTCACCAGACGGACAGTCTAACTATGGCTACACCTTC.

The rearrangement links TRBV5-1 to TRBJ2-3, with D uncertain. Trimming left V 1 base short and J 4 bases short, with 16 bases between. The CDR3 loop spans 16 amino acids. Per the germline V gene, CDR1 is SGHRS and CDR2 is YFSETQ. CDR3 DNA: TGCGCCAGCAGCTTGATGTTAGCCGGTTCCGCAGATACGCAGTATTTT. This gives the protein CASSLMLAGSADTQYF.

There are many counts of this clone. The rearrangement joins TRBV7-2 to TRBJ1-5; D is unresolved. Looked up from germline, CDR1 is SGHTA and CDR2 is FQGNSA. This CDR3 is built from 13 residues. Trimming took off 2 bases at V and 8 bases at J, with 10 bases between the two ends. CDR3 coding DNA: TGTGCCAGCAGCTTAACGGGAACTGAGCCCCAGCATTTT. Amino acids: CASSLTGTEPQHF.

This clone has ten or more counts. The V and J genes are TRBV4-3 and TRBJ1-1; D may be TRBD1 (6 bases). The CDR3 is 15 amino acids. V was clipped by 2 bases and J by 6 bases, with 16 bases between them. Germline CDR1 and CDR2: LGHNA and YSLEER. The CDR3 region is CASSQQTGILAEAFF. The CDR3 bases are TGCGCCAGCAGCCAACAAACAGGGATTTTGGCTGAAGCTTTCTTT.